This T cell receptor beta chain was found in a study of cytomegalovirus exposure and HLA in healthy donors. Study results and caveats: A later analysis reportedly identified an Asian-associated ancestry cluster as carrying fewer N-insertions than the approximately 670-donor mean. Several of the most significant clusters appeared, in a later analysis, to be linked to common viral pathogens. The likely origin of a cluster of highly shared sequence variants was a sequencing artifact.

In the PCR, 60 Vbeta and 13 Jbeta primers were used. Sequenced by immunoSEQ multiplex PCR; TCRdb stores in-frame clones only, minus some. The table shows approximately 100,000 clones, with approximately 77% occurring only once. Notes on this clone: What it recognizes is unknown.

Germline V gene data show CDR1 as MNHEY and CDR2 as SVGAGI. The CDR3 loop spans 16 amino acids. V lost 4 bases and J lost 0, with 15 bases in between. The sequenced sample consisted of PBMCs. The clonotype comes from a woman in her forties in good health and CMV-seronegative. The V and J genes are TRBV6-5 and TRBJ1-2, with a weak D call TRBD1 (6 bases). The CDR3 DNA is TGTGCCAGCAGTTCCTCTAGGACAGAGGCTAACTATGGCTACACCTTC. Translated, it gives CASSSSRTEANYGYTF.